This TCR beta chain emerged from a study of T cell responses to AZD1222 COVID-19 vaccine. With V trimmed by 0 bases and J by 5 bases, 8 bases remained unmatched. Germline CDR1 SGHNT, CDR2 YYREEE (reference sequence). The CDR3 extends over 16 amino acids. Findings of the study overall: Repertoire sampling happened only post peak T cell response. Most donors were white British and more were female, and clonal diversity was possibly underestimated.

Only in-frame clones appear in the TCRdb table, and some are missing; sequencing was by immunoSEQ multiplex PCR. The profile shows some 63,000 clones, roughly 89% of them singletons. With respect to this clone: The antigen remains undetermined.

Material: peripheral blood, obtained 28 days after the second AZD1222 dose. The TCR originated in an adult who received the AZD1222 COVID-19 vaccine. V is TRBV5-4 and J is TRBJ2-1, with 7 positions matching TRBD2. CDR3 in DNA: TGTGCCAGCAGCTTGGCGCCACTAGCGCTCCACAATGAGCAGTTCTTC. It codes for CASSLAPLALHNEQFF.